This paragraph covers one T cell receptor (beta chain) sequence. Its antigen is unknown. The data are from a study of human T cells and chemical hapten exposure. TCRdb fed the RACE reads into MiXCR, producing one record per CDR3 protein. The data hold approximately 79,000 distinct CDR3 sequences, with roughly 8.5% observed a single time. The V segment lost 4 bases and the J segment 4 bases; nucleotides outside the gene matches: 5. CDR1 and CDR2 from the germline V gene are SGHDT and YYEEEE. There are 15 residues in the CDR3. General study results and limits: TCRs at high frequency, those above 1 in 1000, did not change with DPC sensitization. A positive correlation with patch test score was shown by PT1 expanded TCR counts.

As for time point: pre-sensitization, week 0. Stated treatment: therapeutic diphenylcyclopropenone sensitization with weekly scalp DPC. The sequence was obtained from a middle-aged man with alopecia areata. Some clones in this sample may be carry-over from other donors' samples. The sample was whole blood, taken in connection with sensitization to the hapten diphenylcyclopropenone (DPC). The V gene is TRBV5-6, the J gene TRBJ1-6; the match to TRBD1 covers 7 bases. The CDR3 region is CASSAPQGYNSPLHF. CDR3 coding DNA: TGTGCCAGCAGCGCGCCACAGGGGTATAATTCACCCCTCCACTTT.